This section outlines one TCR beta chain sequence together with its context. What it binds is not known. TCRdb keeps only in-frame clones here, not all; method: immunoSEQ multiplex PCR. The data contain 130,000 to 150,000 clones, just under 90% of them singletons. The CDR3 runs 14 residues. Germline V gives CDR1 MNHEY, CDR2 SMNVEV (reference sequence). The V end lost 5 bases, the J end lost 8 bases, and 13 bases lay between the germline ends. This sample was taken from a study of cytomegalovirus exposure and HLA in healthy donors. Study observations and caveats: Some TCR beta chains (164 of them) were listed as cytomegalovirus-associated. Many donors carried some public TCRs, although rarity characterized most TCR sequences. Through in vitro validation, three CMV-associated chains were shown to be specific for CMV antigens.

The receptor was isolated from a woman aged 25 to 39 in good health and CMV-seropositive. Sequenced sample: PBMCs. The rearrangement links TRBV27 to TRBJ1-6; D gene uncertain. The CDR3 bases are TGTGCCAGCAGTCAACGGAGAACCGATTCACCCCTCCACTTT. It specifies CASSQRRTDSPLHF.